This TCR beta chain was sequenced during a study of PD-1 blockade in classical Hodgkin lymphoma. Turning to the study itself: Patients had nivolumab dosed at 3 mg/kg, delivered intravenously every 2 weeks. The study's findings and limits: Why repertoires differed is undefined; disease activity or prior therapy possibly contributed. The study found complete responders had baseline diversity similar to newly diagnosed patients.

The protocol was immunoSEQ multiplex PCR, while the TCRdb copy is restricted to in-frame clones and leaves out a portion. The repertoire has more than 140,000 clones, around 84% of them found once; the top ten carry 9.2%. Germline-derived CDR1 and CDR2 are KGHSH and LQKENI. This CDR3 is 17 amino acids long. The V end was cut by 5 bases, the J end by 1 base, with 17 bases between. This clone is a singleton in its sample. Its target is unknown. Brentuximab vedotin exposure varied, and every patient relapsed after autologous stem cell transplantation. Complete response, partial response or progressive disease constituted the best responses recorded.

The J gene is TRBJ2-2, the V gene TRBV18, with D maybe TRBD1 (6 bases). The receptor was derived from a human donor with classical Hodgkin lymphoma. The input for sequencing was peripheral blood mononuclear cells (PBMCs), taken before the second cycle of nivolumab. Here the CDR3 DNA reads TGTGCCAGCTCATTGCCCCCAGGGGCCGGGAACACCGGGGAGCTGTTTTTT. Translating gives CASSLPPGAGNTGELFF.